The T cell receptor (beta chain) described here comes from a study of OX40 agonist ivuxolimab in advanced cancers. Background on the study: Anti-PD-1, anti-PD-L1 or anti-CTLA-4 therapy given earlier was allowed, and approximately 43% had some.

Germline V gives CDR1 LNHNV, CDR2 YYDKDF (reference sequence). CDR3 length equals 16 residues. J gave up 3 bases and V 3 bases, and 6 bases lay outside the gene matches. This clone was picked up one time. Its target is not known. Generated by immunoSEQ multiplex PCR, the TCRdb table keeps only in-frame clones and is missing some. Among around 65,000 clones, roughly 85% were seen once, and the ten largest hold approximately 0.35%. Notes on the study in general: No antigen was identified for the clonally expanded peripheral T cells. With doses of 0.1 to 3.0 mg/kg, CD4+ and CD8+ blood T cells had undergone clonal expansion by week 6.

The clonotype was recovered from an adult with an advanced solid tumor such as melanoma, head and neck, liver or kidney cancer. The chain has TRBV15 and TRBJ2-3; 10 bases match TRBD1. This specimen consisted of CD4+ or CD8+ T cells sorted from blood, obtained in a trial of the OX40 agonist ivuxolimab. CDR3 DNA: TGTGCCACCAGCAGCCGACAGGGGGCGCAAACAGATACGCAGTATTTT. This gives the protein CATSSRQGAQTDTQYF.